This T cell receptor beta chain was recorded in a study of post-analysis software for immune sequencing data. Study observations and caveats: Strong same-batch co-clustering of samples appeared with F measure clustering. Comparison of patients with controls showed roughly five TRBV segments more frequent in patients, TRBV5-6, TRBV5-1 and TRBV20-1 among them.

TCR beta cDNA libraries had unique molecular identifiers. Each sample of 1 to 10 million input T cells yielded about 500,000 cDNA molecules, so each molecule approximated one T cell. Using its own MiXCR run on the PCR reads, TCRdb lists one record per CDR3 protein. The sample yields roughly 800,000 distinct CDR3 sequences, roughly 58% seen once. This clonotype was detected once. Antigen: not known. A junction end diverges from the germline sequence, so it may reflect a read error. Germline V gene lookup returns CDR1 SQVTM and CDR2 ANQGSEA. CDR3 length equals 14 residues. This chain links TRBV29-1 with TRBJ1-4; 7 nucleotides line up with TRBD1. The clonotype was recovered from a girl aged 5 to 17 with multiple sclerosis. Sequences were obtained from blood. The CDR3 protein is CSVGRQGSNGKLFF. DNA for the CDR3: TGCAGCGTGGGACGACAGGGATCTAATGGAAAACTGTTTTTT. Drawing the rest from reference TRBV29-1 and TRBJ1-4, the complete variable domain is SAVISQKPSRDICQRGTSLTIQCQVDSQVTMMFWYRQQPGQSLTLIATANQGSEATYESGFVIDKFPISRPNLTFSTLTVSNMSPEDSSIYLCSVGRQGSNGKLFFGSGTQLSVL.